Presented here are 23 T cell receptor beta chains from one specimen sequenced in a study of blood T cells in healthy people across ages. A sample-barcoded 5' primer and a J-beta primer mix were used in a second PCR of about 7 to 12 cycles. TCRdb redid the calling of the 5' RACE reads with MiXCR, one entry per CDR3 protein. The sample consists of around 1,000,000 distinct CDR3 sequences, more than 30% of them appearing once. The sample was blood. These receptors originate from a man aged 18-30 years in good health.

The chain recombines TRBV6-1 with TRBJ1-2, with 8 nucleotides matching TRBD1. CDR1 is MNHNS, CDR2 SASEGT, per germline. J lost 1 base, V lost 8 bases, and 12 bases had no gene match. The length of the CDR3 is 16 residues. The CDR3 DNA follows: TGTGCCAGCGTGGGGACCCGGGACAGGCTTAACTATGGCTACACCTTC. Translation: CASVGTRDRLNYGYTF.

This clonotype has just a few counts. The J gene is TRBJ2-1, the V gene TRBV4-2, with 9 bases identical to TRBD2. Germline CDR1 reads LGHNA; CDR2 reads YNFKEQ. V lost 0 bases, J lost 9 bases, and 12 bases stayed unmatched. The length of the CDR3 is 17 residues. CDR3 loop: CASSQDPAGGLSGEQFF. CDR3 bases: TGTGCCAGCAGCCAAGATCCCGCGGGGGGGCTCTCCGGTGAGCAGTTCTTC.

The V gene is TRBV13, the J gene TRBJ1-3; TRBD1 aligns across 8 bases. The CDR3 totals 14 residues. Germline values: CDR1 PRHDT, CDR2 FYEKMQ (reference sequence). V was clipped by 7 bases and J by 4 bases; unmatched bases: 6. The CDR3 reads CASTNQGAGNTIYF. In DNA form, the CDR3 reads TGTGCCAGCACTAACCAGGGGGCCGGAAACACCATATATTTT.

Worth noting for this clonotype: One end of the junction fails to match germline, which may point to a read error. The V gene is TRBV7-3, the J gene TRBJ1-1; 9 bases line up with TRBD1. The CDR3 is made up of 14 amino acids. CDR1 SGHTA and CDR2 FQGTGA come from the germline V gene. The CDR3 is CASSLTGGQTEAFF. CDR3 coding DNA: TGTGCCAGCAGCCTAACAGGGGGCCAAACTGAAGCTTTCTTT.

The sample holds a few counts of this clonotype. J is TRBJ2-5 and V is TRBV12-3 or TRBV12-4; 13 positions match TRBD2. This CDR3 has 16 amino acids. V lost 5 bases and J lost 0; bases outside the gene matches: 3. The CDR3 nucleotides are TGTGCCAGCAGTGTGGGACTAGCGGGGAACCAAGAGACCCAGTACTTC. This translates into CASSVGLAGNQETQYF.

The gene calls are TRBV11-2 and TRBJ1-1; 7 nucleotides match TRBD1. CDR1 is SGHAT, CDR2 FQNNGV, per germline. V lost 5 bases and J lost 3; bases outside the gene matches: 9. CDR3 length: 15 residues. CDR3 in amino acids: CASSLVGTAYTEAFF. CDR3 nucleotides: TGTGCCAGCAGCCTCGTCGGGACAGCCTACACTGAAGCTTTCTTT.

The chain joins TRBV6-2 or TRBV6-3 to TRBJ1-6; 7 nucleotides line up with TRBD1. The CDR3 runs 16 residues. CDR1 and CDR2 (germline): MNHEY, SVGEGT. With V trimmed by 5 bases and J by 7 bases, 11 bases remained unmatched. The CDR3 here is CASSPQSGTANSPLHF. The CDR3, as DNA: TGTGCCAGCAGTCCTCAATCCGGGACAGCCAATTCACCCCTCCACTTT.

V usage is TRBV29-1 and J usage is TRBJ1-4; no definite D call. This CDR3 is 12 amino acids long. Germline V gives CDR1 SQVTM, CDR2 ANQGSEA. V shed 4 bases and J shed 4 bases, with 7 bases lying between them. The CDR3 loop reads CSVGRLNEKLFF. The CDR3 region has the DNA TGCAGCGTTGGACGGCTTAATGAAAAACTGTTTTTT.

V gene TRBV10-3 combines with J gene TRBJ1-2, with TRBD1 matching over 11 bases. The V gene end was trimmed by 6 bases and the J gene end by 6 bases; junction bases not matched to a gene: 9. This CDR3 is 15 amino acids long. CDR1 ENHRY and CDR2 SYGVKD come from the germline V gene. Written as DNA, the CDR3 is TGTGCCATCAGATCGGTGGACAGGGGGCAGGATGGCTACACCTTC. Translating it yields CAIRSVDRGQDGYTF.

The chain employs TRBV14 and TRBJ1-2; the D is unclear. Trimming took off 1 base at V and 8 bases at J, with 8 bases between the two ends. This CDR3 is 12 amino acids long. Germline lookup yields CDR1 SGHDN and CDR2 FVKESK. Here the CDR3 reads CASSQAGEGYTF. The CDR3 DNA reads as TGTGCCAGCAGCCAAGCCGGGGAGGGCTACACCTTC. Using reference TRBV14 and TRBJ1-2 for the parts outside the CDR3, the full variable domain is EAGVTQFPSHSVIEKGQTVTLRCDPISGHDNLYWYRRVMGKEIKFLLHFVKESKQDESGMPNNRFLAERTGGTYSTLKVQPAELEDSGVYFCASSQAGEGYTFGSGTRLTVV.

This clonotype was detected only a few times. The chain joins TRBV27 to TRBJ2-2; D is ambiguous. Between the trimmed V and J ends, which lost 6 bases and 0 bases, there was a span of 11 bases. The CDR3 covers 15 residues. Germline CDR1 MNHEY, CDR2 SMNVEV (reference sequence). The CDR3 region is CASRPRHPNTGELFF. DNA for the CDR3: TGTGCCAGCAGACCTCGGCACCCGAACACCGGGGAGCTGTTTTTT.

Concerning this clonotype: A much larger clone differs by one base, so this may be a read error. The CDR3 bases are TGTGCCAGCAGCTTATCAGACAGAGATGAGCAGTACTTC. The encoded protein is CASSLSDRDEQYF. The rearrangement uses TRBV7-9 and TRBJ2-1; TRBD1 might be the D (5 bases). The better agreement between TRBJ2-7 and the DNA end casts doubt on the J call. The CDR3 length is 13 residues. The germline CDR1 and CDR2 sequences are SEHNR and FQNEAQ (reference sequence).

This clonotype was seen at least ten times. The DNA of the CDR3 is TGCAGTGCCCCAGGACAGAAGAGCTCCTACGAGCAGTACTTC. Protein sequence: CSAPGQKSSYEQYF. The chain recombines TRBV20-1 with TRBJ2-7; a possible D gene is TRBD1 (6 bases). V lost 6 bases, J lost 0 bases, and 15 bases lay in between. The CDR3 extends over 14 amino acids. In germline, CDR1 is DFQATT, CDR2 SNEGSKA (reference sequence).

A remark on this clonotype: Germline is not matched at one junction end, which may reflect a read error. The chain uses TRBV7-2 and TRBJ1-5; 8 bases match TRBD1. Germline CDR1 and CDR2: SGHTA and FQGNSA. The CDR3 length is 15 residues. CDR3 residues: CASSRQTGENQSQHF. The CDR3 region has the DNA TGTGCCAGCAGCCGACAGACAGGGGAGAATCAGTCCCAGCATTTT.

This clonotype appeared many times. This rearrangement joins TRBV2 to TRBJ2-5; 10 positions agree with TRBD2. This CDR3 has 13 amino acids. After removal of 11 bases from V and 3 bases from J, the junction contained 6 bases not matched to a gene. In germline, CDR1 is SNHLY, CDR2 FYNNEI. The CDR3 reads CAGTGLAEETQYF. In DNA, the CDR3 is TGTGCCGGTACAGGACTAGCGGAAGAGACCCAGTACTTC.

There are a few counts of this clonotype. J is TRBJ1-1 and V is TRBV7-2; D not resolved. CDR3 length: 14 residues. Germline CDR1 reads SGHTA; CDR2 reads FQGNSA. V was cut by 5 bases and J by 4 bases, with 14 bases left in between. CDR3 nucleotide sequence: TGTGCCAGCAGCCTAAGGACCCTGGGCACTGAAGCTTTCTTT. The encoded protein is CASSLRTLGTEAFF. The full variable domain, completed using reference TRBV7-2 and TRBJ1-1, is GAGVSQSPSNKVTEKGKDVELRCDPISGHTALYWYRQSLGQGLEFLIYFQGNSAPDKSGLPSDRFSAERTGGSVSTLTIQRTQQEDSAVYLCASSLRTLGTEAFFGQGTRLTVV.

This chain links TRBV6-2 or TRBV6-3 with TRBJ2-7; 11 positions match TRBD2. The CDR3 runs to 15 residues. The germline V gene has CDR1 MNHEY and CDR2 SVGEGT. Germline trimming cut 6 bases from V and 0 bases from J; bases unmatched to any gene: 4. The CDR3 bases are TGTGCCAGCAGCCAGACTAGCGGGGACTCCTACGAGCAGTACTTC. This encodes CASSQTSGDSYEQYF.

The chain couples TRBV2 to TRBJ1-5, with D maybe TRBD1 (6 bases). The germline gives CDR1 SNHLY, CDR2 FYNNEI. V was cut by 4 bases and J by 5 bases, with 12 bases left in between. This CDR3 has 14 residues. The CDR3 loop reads CASSGQGLDQPQHF. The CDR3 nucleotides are TGTGCCAGCAGTGGGCAGGGGCTGGATCAGCCCCAGCATTTT.

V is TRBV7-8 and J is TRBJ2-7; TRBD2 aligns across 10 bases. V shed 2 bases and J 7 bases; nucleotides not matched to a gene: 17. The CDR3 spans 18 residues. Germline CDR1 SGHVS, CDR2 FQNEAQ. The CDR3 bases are TGTGCCAGCAGCTTATCGGGGCCTAGCGGGGGTTACTACAATGAGCAGTACTTC. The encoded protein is CASSLSGPSGGYYNEQYF.

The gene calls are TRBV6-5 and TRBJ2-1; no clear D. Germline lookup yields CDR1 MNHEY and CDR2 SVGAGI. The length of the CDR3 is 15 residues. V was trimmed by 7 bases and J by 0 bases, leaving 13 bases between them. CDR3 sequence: CASKPVLSSYNEQFF. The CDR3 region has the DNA TGTGCCAGCAAACCGGTCTTGAGCTCCTACAATGAGCAGTTCTTC.

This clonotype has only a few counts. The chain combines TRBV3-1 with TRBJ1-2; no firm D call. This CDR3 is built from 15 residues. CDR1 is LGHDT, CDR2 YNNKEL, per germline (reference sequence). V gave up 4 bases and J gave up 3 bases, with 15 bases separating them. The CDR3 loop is CASSPLARVDYGYTF. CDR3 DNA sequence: TGTGCCAGCAGCCCCTTGGCTAGGGTTGACTATGGCTACACCTTC.

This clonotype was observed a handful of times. The CDR3 spells CASRPPPGQGTDTQYF. Here the CDR3 DNA reads TGTGCCAGCAGGCCCCCCCCGGGACAGGGTACAGATACGCAGTATTTT. The chain carries TRBV6-5 and TRBJ2-3; TRBD1 matches at 9 bases. Germline V gives CDR1 MNHEY, CDR2 SVGAGI. The CDR3 is made up of 16 amino acids. V was clipped by 6 bases and J by 3 bases; unmatched bases: 10.

The CDR3 region is CSARANLAGPPYEQYF. CDR3 DNA: TGCAGTGCTAGGGCAAATCTAGCGGGGCCCCCCTACGAGCAGTACTTC. V and J are TRBV20-1 and TRBJ2-7; TRBD2 aligns across 9 bases. This CDR3 is built from 16 residues. Germline V gene lookup returns CDR1 DFQATT and CDR2 SNEGSKA (reference sequence). After removal of 3 bases from V and 2 bases from J, the junction contained 11 bases not matched to a gene.